The 19 T cell receptor beta chains below were found in one sample sequenced in a study of T cells after yellow fever vaccination. A single record per CDR3 protein comes from TCRdb applying MiXCR to the 5' RACE reads. This repertoire shows about 630,000 distinct CDR3 sequences, roughly 12% found once; its top ten account for more than 13%. The sample was PBMCs, taken on the day of the yellow fever booster vaccination. All receptors come from a man aged 30 to 39 who received the YFV17D yellow fever vaccine.

The chain has TRBV5-1 and TRBJ2-7; 7 nucleotides agree with TRBD2. V lost 4 bases, J lost 1 base, and 11 bases stayed unmatched. Germline V lookup: CDR1 SGHRS, CDR2 YFSETQ. The CDR3 loop spans 16 amino acids. The CDR3 loop reads CASSPPASGLSYEQYF. The CDR3 DNA reads as TGCGCCAGCAGCCCCCCCGCTAGCGGCCTTTCCTACGAGCAGTACTTC.

The chain has TRBV10-3 and TRBJ1-6; 9 bases agree with TRBD1. The V segment lost 6 bases and the J segment 4 bases; nucleotides outside the gene matches: 7. Looked up from germline, CDR1 is ENHRY and CDR2 is SYGVKD. The CDR3 length is 16 residues. CDR3: CAIRSGTGFYNSPLHF. The CDR3 DNA reads as TGTGCCATCAGGTCCGGGACAGGGTTTTATAATTCACCCCTCCACTTT.

This clonotype showed up just a few times. The chain links TRBV20-1 to TRBJ2-3; maybe TRBD2 (6 bases). Trimming shortened V by 5 bases and J by 4 bases, and 10 bases separated the two germline ends. The V gene's germline CDR1 is DFQATT and CDR2 SNEGSKA (reference sequence). The CDR3 runs 12 residues. CDR3: CSASAGPDTQYF. CDR3 bases: TGCAGTGCTTCAGCGGGCCCAGATACGCAGTATTTT.

Remarks on this clonotype: One junction end disagrees with the germline gene, perhaps due to a read error. This chain joins TRBV5-6 and TRBJ1-5; 7 bases line up with TRBD1. CDR1 and CDR2 from the germline V gene are SGHDT and YYEEEE. This CDR3 has 14 amino acids. The CDR3 region has the DNA TGTGCCAGCAGCGGCAGGGGGGGCAAACAGCCCCAGCATTTT. Translation gives CASSGRGGKQPQHF.

Many counts were recorded for this clonotype. The CDR3 DNA reads as TGTGCCAGCAGCTTATTGGGGGACCCCTCCGAGCAGTACTTC. Translated, it gives CASSLLGDPSEQYF. J is TRBJ2-7 and V is TRBV7-3; TRBD1 or TRBD2 may be the D gene (5 bases each). Germline loops: CDR1 SGHTA, CDR2 FQGTGA. The CDR3 consists of 14 residues. V lost 2 bases to trimming and J lost 6 bases, with 14 bases between them. The whole variable domain, remainder taken from reference TRBV7-3 and TRBJ2-7, is GAGVSQTPSNKVTEKGKYVELRCDPISGHTALYWYRQSLGQGPEFLIYFQGTGAADDSGLPNDRFFAVRPEGSVSTLKIQRTERGDSAVYLCASSLLGDPSEQYFGPGTRLTVT.

The genes are TRBV7-8 and TRBJ1-2; 7 positions match TRBD1. The CDR3 sequence is 14 residues long. Germline V gene lookup returns CDR1 SGHVS and CDR2 FQNEAQ. The ends lost 1 base at V and 8 bases at J; junction bases unmatched: 7. The CDR3 coding sequence is TGTGCCAGCAGCTTAGGACAGGGTTTCGGCGGCTACACCTTC. Protein sequence: CASSLGQGFGGYTF.

This clonotype was counted at least ten times. The chain links TRBV7-2 to TRBJ2-3; 10 nucleotides line up with TRBD2. V gave up 6 bases and J gave up 5 bases; unmatched junction bases: 2. The germline CDR1 and CDR2 sequences are SGHTA and FQGNSA. The CDR3 totals 13 residues. The CDR3 DNA reads TGTGCCAGCAGTTCTAGCGGGAGAGATACGCAGTATTTT. Translating it yields CASSSSGRDTQYF.

This clonotype showed up just a few times. The rearrangement uses TRBV7-2 and TRBJ1-3; unclear D gene. Germline-derived CDR1 and CDR2 are SGHTA and FQGNSA. The CDR3 covers 15 residues. The V gene lost 1 base and the J gene lost 0 bases, with 7 bases spanning the gap. This chain's CDR3 is CASSLGRSSGNTIYF. CDR3 nucleotides: TGTGCCAGCAGCTTAGGTCGAAGCTCTGGAAACACCATATATTTT.

This clonotype was found a few times. The chain has TRBV27 and TRBJ2-7; 7 nucleotides agree with TRBD1. The CDR3 length is 14 residues. After removal of 5 bases from V and 2 bases from J, the junction contained 6 bases not matched to a gene. The germline V gene has CDR1 MNHEY and CDR2 SMNVEV (reference sequence). CDR3 sequence: CASSPRGITYEQYF. The CDR3 coding sequence is TGTGCCAGCAGTCCCAGGGGGATTACCTACGAGCAGTACTTC.

The chain has TRBV10-3 and TRBJ2-5; D ambiguous. Trimming took off 6 bases at V and 5 bases at J, with 7 bases between the two ends. CDR1 is ENHRY, CDR2 SYGVKD, per germline. The CDR3 spans 11 residues. As DNA, the CDR3 is TGTGCCATCAGGACTCGGGAGACCCAGTACTTC. Residues: CAIRTRETQYF.

This clonotype was seen ten or more times. The chain uses TRBV11-3 and TRBJ2-5; 8 bases match TRBD1. CDR1 SGHNT and CDR2 YENEEA come from the germline V gene. V lost 0 bases and J lost 5; bases outside the gene matches: 5. This CDR3 spans 15 amino acids. The CDR3 DNA is TGTGCCAGCAGCTTAGAGTCGACAGGGGTGGAGACCCAGTACTTC. Protein sequence: CASSLESTGVETQYF.

The chain combines TRBV12-3 or TRBV12-4 with TRBJ1-4; TRBD1 is a possible D gene (6 bases). CDR3 length equals 12 residues. V was shortened by 6 bases and J by 10 bases, with 12 bases between the two germline ends. The CDR3 spells CASSPGGIKLFF. DNA of the CDR3: TGTGCCAGCAGCCCCGGGGGCATAAAACTGTTTTTT.

The rearrangement uses TRBV9 and TRBJ2-3, with 7 positions matching TRBD2. The germline V gene has CDR1 SGDLS and CDR2 YYNGEE. V shed 2 bases and J 2 bases; nucleotides not matched to a gene: 8. There are 16 residues in the CDR3. CDR3 sequence reads: CASSVSGGTYTDTQYF. The CDR3 DNA reads as TGTGCCAGCAGCGTCTCGGGAGGCACTTACACAGATACGCAGTATTTT.

This clonotype has just a few counts. This chain connects TRBV27 to TRBJ2-1; a possible D gene is TRBD1 (6 bases). Germline CDR1 is MNHEY and CDR2 is SMNVEV (reference sequence). V gave up 5 bases and J gave up 6 bases, with 17 bases separating them. This CDR3 has 15 amino acids. The CDR3 here is CASSEGQGSLNEQFF. DNA for the CDR3: TGTGCCAGCAGTGAGGGGCAGGGGAGTCTCAATGAGCAGTTCTTC.

In this sample, this clonotype turned up many times. This sequence joins TRBV28 and TRBJ1-5, with D unclear. Trimming stripped 11 bases from V and 4 bases from J, with 15 bases between. The CDR3 extends over 13 amino acids. Germline V lookup: CDR1 MDHEN, CDR2 SYDVKM. This CDR3 reads CAGPHRLNQPQHF. The CDR3 DNA is TGTGCCGGCCCTCACAGACTAAATCAGCCCCAGCATTTT.

The chain links TRBV5-4 to TRBJ2-6, with no clear D. CDR1 and CDR2 (germline): SGHNT, YYREEE (reference sequence). V dropped 2 bases and J dropped 2 bases, with 17 bases sitting between them. CDR3 size: 18 residues. CDR3 region: CASSFISSILAGANVLTF. In DNA, the CDR3 is TGTGCCAGCAGCTTCATTAGCAGTATTCTGGCTGGGGCCAACGTCCTGACTTTC.

This clonotype was observed a few times. The chain is built from TRBV20-1 and TRBJ2-7; 11 positions agree with TRBD2. Germline V gene sequence: CDR1 DFQATT, CDR2 SNEGSKA (reference sequence). The V and J ends lost 3 bases and 0 bases, in that order; junction bases with no gene match: 4. This CDR3 has 15 amino acids. The CDR3 here is CSARAGLAGSYEQYF. The CDR3 nucleotides read TGCAGTGCTAGGGCCGGACTAGCGGGCTCCTACGAGCAGTACTTC.

This clonotype showed up just a few times. This chain links TRBV20-1 with TRBJ2-1, with TRBD2 identical over 7 bases. This CDR3 is built from 17 residues. V lost 3 bases, J lost 0 bases, and 11 bases stayed unmatched. The V gene's germline CDR1 is DFQATT and CDR2 SNEGSKA (reference sequence). The CDR3, as DNA: TGCAGTGCTAGCGCGCTAGCGGTCCTGAGCTCCTACAATGAGCAGTTCTTC. It codes for CSASALAVLSSYNEQFF.

This clonotype was counted only a few times. V gene TRBV7-2 combines with J gene TRBJ2-1; TRBD1 is a possible D gene (5 bases). The germline V gene encodes CDR1 SGHTA and CDR2 FQGNSA. The length of the CDR3 is 17 residues. The V gene lost 5 bases and the J gene lost 0 bases, with 17 bases spanning the gap. CDR3: CASSPTFGADSYNEQFF. CDR3 sequence (DNA): TGTGCCAGCAGCCCTACCTTTGGGGCAGACTCCTACAATGAGCAGTTCTTC. Full variable domain (missing parts from reference TRBV7-2 and TRBJ2-1): GAGVSQSPSNKVTEKGKDVELRCDPISGHTALYWYRQSLGQGLEFLIYFQGNSAPDKSGLPSDRFSAERTGGSVSTLTIQRTQQEDSAVYLCASSPTFGADSYNEQFFGPGTRLTVL.